The next 5 T cell receptor beta chains were all read from a single sample in a study of T cell responses to AZD1222 COVID-19 vaccine. Method: immunoSEQ multiplex PCR; TCRdb's copy keeps in-frame clones and lacks some. This table holds about 67,000 clones, around 84% found once. The source material was peripheral blood, sampled on day 0 of AZD1222 vaccination. The receptors were sampled from an adult in good health.

The gene calls are TRBV7-2 and TRBJ1-1; 7 bases are a match to TRBD1. The germline V gene encodes CDR1 SGHTA and CDR2 FQGNSA. CDR3 length equals 15 residues. V was pared by 6 bases and J by 5 bases, with 12 bases of the junction left unmatched. The CDR3 nucleotides are TGTGCCAGCAGTCTGATACAGGGGTTCCGAACTGAAGCTTTCTTT. Translated, it gives CASSLIQGFRTEAFF.

J is TRBJ2-7 and V is TRBV7-3; D possibly corresponds to TRBD2 (6 bases). Germline assignment: CDR1 SGHTA and CDR2 FQGTGA. Deletions cut 3 bases from V and 7 bases from J, with 13 bases between. This CDR3 spans 13 amino acids. CDR3 residues: CASSLREAGEQYF. The CDR3, as DNA: TGTGCCAGCAGCTTGAGGGAGGCCGGAGAGCAGTACTTC.

The chain is built from TRBV9 and TRBJ2-1; 7 positions match TRBD1. In germline, CDR1 is SGDLS, CDR2 YYNGEE. V gave up 3 bases and J gave up 3 bases; unmatched junction bases: 3. The CDR3 consists of 14 residues. CDR3 nucleotides: TGTGCCAGCAGCGACAGGACAGGCTACAATGAGCAGTTCTTC. Its translation: CASSDRTGYNEQFF.

V usage is TRBV4-2 and J usage is TRBJ2-1, with 8 positions matching TRBD2. Trimming took 4 bases from V and 4 from J; bases not matched to a gene: 6. The germline V gene encodes CDR1 LGHNA and CDR2 YNFKEQ. This CDR3 has 15 residues. The CDR3 bases are TGTGCCAGCAGCCCAGCGGGAGCGGGTTACAATGAGCAGTTCTTC. As protein: CASSPAGAGYNEQFF.

The chain links TRBV15 to TRBJ1-2; D is unresolved. V was pared by 3 bases and J by 2 bases, with 19 bases between. The CDR3 is 17 residues long. The V gene's germline CDR1 is LNHNV and CDR2 YYDKDF (reference sequence). In DNA form, the CDR3 reads TGTGCCACCAGCAGCGCGGACGGTGGGGTCGTCAACTATGGCTACACCTTC. It codes for CATSSADGGVVNYGYTF.